Included here is one TCR beta chain sequence, with context. Profiling relied on immunoSEQ multiplex PCR, and the TCRdb table lists in-frame clones only, not all of them. Here the sample spans 130,000 to 150,000 clones, about 85% being singletons. This entry is derived from a study of control samples from healthy donors and cancer patients. The sample consisted of blood. The clonotype originates from a woman in her twenties or thirties in good health.

For the CDR3, the DNA is TGTGCCATAGAAGGGGGCCCGTATTCACCCCTCCACTTT. The encoded protein is CAIEGGPYSPLHF. This chain links TRBV6-5 with TRBJ1-6, with TRBD1 identical over 7 bases. V was pared by 10 bases and J by 8 bases, with 8 bases of the junction left unmatched. This CDR3 comprises 13 residues. Germline lookup yields CDR1 MNHEY and CDR2 SVGAGI.